Following are 22 T cell receptor beta chains from one sample sequenced in a study of blood T cell repertoires in COVID-19. TCRdb keeps only in-frame clones here, not all; method: immunoSEQ multiplex PCR. Among approximately 200,000 clones listed, roughly three quarters were seen once. The specimen sequenced was peripheral blood. Receptor source: a man in his fifties or sixties with active or convalescent COVID-19.

This clone was seen only once. The chain uses TRBV4-3 and TRBJ1-1; the match to TRBD1 covers 7 bases. Germline CDR1 reads LGHNA; CDR2 reads YSLEER. The CDR3 has 14 amino acids. With V trimmed by 3 bases and J by 3 bases, 4 bases remained unmatched. CDR3 bases: TGCGCCAGCAGCCAGACCACAGGGGACACTGAAGCTTTCTTT. This codes for CASSQTTGDTEAFF.

The chain recombines TRBV4-3 with TRBJ2-7; TRBD2 matches at 14 bases. CDR1 and CDR2 (germline): LGHNA, YSLEER. CDR3 length: 15 residues. V trimming: 4 bases; J trimming: 4 bases; junction bases outside the gene matches: 3. Written as DNA, the CDR3 is TGCGCCAGCAGCCCAGGGACTAGCGGGGGATACGAGCAGTACTTC. Translation: CASSPGTSGGYEQYF.

The V call is TRBV6-6, the J call TRBJ1-1; 7 bases align to TRBD1. The CDR3 runs to 16 residues. CDR1 MNHNY and CDR2 SVGAGI come from the germline V gene (reference sequence). Germline trimming cut 5 bases from V and 6 bases from J; bases unmatched to any gene: 15. The CDR3 sequence: CASSPTGAPITPEAFF. The CDR3 coding sequence is TGTGCCAGCAGTCCTACAGGGGCCCCTATTACGCCTGAAGCTTTCTTT.

The V call is TRBV28, the J call TRBJ1-6; 8 bases agree with TRBD1. J was trimmed by 6 bases and V by 3 bases; bases with no gene match: 4. Germline V CDR1 and CDR2: MDHEN, SYDVKM. The CDR3 runs to 15 residues. The CDR3 DNA follows: TGTGCCAGCAGTTTGCCAGGGGGCCTTAATTCACCCCTCCACTTT. This sequence encodes CASSLPGGLNSPLHF.

This clone was picked up one time. V gene TRBV5-8 combines with J gene TRBJ2-3; 10 positions match TRBD1. There are 16 residues in the CDR3. CDR1 is SGHTS, CDR2 YDEGEE, per germline. The V segment lost 4 bases and the J segment 3 bases; nucleotides outside the gene matches: 8. The CDR3 DNA is TGTGCCAGCAGCGGCCGGGACAGGGGCCTAACAGATACGCAGTATTTT. Protein product: CASSGRDRGLTDTQYF.

The J gene is TRBJ2-3, the V gene TRBV10-3, with 9 bases fitting TRBD2. The CDR3 is 17 residues long. Germline CDR1 is ENHRY and CDR2 is SYGVKD. J was trimmed by 7 bases and V by 0 bases; bases with no gene match: 11. CDR3 sequence: CAISESPLAGVRHTQYF. The CDR3, as DNA: TGTGCCATCAGTGAGTCGCCTTTAGCGGGAGTCCGCCATACGCAGTATTTT.

This chain links TRBV12-3 or TRBV12-4 with TRBJ2-7, with D possibly TRBD1 on 6 matching bases. CDR3 length: 13 residues. V was pared by 2 bases and J by 7 bases, with 12 bases between. DNA of the CDR3: TGTGCCAGCAGTTTATGGGAAGGGGGAGAGCAGTACTTC. This sequence encodes CASSLWEGGEQYF.

V usage is TRBV2 and J usage is TRBJ2-7; no definite D call. V shed 6 bases and J shed 0 bases, with 9 bases lying between them. CDR3 length: 13 amino acids. Germline CDR1 is SNHLY and CDR2 is FYNNEI. As DNA, the CDR3 is TGTGCCAGCAGGAACACATTCTCCTACGAGCAGTACTTC. It codes for CASRNTFSYEQYF.

V is TRBV24-1 and J is TRBJ2-2; D unclear. Per the germline V gene, CDR1 is KGHDR and CDR2 is SFDVKD. CDR3 size: 13 residues. V was clipped by 8 bases and J by 6 bases, with 12 bases between them. The CDR3 sequence is CATNFIVSGELFF. Written as DNA, the CDR3 is TGTGCCACCAATTTTATCGTTTCCGGGGAGCTGTTTTTT.

The chain recombines TRBV6-2 or TRBV6-3 with TRBJ2-7; D gene ambiguous. Germline lookup yields CDR1 MNHEY and CDR2 SVGEGT. V lost 6 bases, J lost 4 bases, and 7 bases lay in between. The CDR3 has 11 residues. CDR3 nucleotide sequence: TGTGCCAGCAGCACCCTATACGAGCAGTACTTC. Amino acids: CASSTLYEQYF.

The chain employs TRBV2 and TRBJ1-3; 7 nucleotides align to TRBD1. V dropped 6 bases and J dropped 4; count of bases not matched to a gene: 6. From germline, CDR1 is SNHLY and CDR2 FYNNEI. CDR3 length: 14 residues. The CDR3 reads CASRNRGSGNTIYF. The CDR3 bases are TGTGCCAGCAGGAACAGGGGCTCGGGAAACACCATATATTTT.

J is TRBJ1-2 and V is TRBV7-9; possibly TRBD1 for D (5 bases). Trimming stripped 3 bases from V and 7 bases from J, with 9 bases between. This CDR3 contains 12 residues. Germline V lookup: CDR1 SEHNR, CDR2 FQNEAQ (reference sequence). CDR3 DNA: TGTGCCAGCAGCTTGGTTGACAGTGGCTACACCTTC. As protein: CASSLVDSGYTF.

This clone was picked up one time. This chain connects TRBV7-9 to TRBJ1-2; no clear D. There are 14 residues in the CDR3. Germline loops: CDR1 SEHNR, CDR2 FQNEAQ (reference sequence). V gave up 2 bases and J gave up 4 bases, with 11 bases separating them. CDR3 residues: CASSLPGLLYGYTF. The CDR3 DNA reads as TGTGCCAGCAGCTTACCTGGGCTCCTCTATGGCTACACCTTC. The whole variable domain, filled in from reference TRBV7-9 and TRBJ1-2, reads DTGVSQNPRHKITKRGQNVTFRCDPISEHNRLYWYRQTLGQGPEFLTYFQNEAQLEKSRLLSDRFSAERPKGSFSTLEIQRTEQGDSAMYLCASSLPGLLYGYTFGSGTRLTVV.

J is TRBJ2-1 and V is TRBV5-8, with TRBD2 matching over 7 bases. Germline V gene sequence: CDR1 SGHTS, CDR2 YDEGEE. The V segment lost 0 bases and the J segment 6 bases; nucleotides outside the gene matches: 3. The CDR3 is 14 amino acids. The CDR3 loop reads CASSLAGLVNEQFF. For the CDR3, the DNA is TGTGCCAGCAGCTTGGCAGGACTAGTCAATGAGCAGTTCTTC.

The gene calls are TRBV3-1 (or the pseudogene TRBV3-2) and TRBJ2-1; TRBD2 matches at 10 bases. CDR3 length equals 17 residues. Germline values: CDR1 LGHDT, CDR2 YNNKEL (reference sequence). With 4 bases clipped from V and 10 bases from J, the junction kept 16 bases outside the gene matches. The CDR3 loop is CASSPELLAGASGEQFF. Written as DNA, the CDR3 is TGTGCCAGCAGCCCAGAACTTCTAGCGGGAGCGAGTGGGGAGCAGTTCTTC.

The rearrangement uses TRBV27 and TRBJ1-2, with TRBD1 matching over 9 bases. Trimming took 5 bases from V and 6 from J; bases not matched to a gene: 10. Germline CDR1 and CDR2: MNHEY and SMNVEV (reference sequence). The CDR3 consists of 15 residues. CDR3 sequence reads: CASSLGQGDINGYTF. CDR3 sequence (DNA): TGTGCCAGCAGTCTGGGACAGGGAGATATCAATGGCTACACCTTC.

The chain joins TRBV7-2 to TRBJ2-7; 11 bases are a match to TRBD1. The V gene's germline CDR1 is SGHTA and CDR2 FQGNSA. This CDR3 comprises 16 residues. The J segment lost 3 bases and the V segment lost 5 bases, leaving 9 bases of the junction unmatched. CDR3 loop: CASSNAGTGGLYEQYF. In DNA, the CDR3 is TGTGCCAGCAGCAACGCCGGGACAGGGGGGCTCTACGAGCAGTACTTC.

The J gene is TRBJ2-1, the V gene TRBV30; no clear D gene. The length of the CDR3 is 13 residues. Germline V CDR1 and CDR2: GTSNPN, SVGIG (reference sequence). Trimming took 1 base from V and 9 from J, leaving 13 bases between them. CDR3 sequence reads: CAWSALGEGEQFF. In DNA, the CDR3 is TGTGCCTGGAGTGCGCTGGGCGAAGGTGAGCAGTTCTTC.

The CDR3 DNA follows: TGTGCCAGCAGCTTAGATCCGGCGGGAGGCCGCAATGAGCAGTTCTTC. Translated: CASSLDPAGGRNEQFF. The V and J genes are TRBV11-2 and TRBJ2-1, with 8 bases matching TRBD2. Germline CDR1 reads SGHAT; CDR2 reads FQNNGV. Trimming cost V 0 bases and J 6 bases; bases outside gene matches: 7. This CDR3 contains 16 residues.

CDR3 nucleotide sequence: TGTGCCAGCAGGGGACAGGGCCTTTTCGATGGCTACACCTTC. Its translation is CASRGQGLFDGYTF. The chain is built from TRBV6-5 and TRBJ1-2; 9 nucleotides line up with TRBD1. CDR1 and CDR2 (germline): MNHEY, SVGAGI. This CDR3 has 14 residues. After removal of 6 bases from V and 6 bases from J, the junction contained 8 bases not matched to a gene.

V and J are TRBV6-2 or TRBV6-3 and TRBJ2-5, with TRBD2 matching 8 bases. Germline CDR1 and CDR2: MNHEY and SVGEGT. This CDR3 spans 13 amino acids. With V trimmed by 4 bases and J by 6 bases, 4 bases remained unmatched. CDR3 sequence reads: CASSLSGSQTQYF. As DNA, the CDR3 is TGTGCCAGCAGTTTGAGCGGGAGCCAGACCCAGTACTTC.

The chain employs TRBV5-6 and TRBJ2-1; 8 bases map to TRBD2. The CDR3 is made up of 16 amino acids. Germline V gives CDR1 SGHDT, CDR2 YYEEEE. With V trimmed by 0 bases and J by 3 bases, 5 bases remained unmatched. The CDR3 DNA reads TGTGCCAGCAGCTTGGCGGGAGGGTTCCGCTACAATGAGCAGTTCTTC. Its protein is CASSLAGGFRYNEQFF.